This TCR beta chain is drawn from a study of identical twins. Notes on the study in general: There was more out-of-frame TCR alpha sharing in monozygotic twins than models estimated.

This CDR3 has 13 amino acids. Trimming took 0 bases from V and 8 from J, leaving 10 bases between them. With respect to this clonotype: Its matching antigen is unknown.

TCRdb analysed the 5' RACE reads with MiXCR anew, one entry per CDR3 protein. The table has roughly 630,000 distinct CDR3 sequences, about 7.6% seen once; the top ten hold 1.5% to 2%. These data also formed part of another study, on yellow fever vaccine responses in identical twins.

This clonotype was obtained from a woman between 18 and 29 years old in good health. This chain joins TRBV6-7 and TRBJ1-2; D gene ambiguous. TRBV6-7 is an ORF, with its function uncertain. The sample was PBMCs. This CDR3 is CASSYSREEGYTF. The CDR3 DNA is TGTGCCAGCAGTTACTCGAGAGAGGAAGGCTACACCTTC.